Listed here are 28 T cell receptor beta chains from one sample, sequenced in a study of blood T cells in healthy people across ages. Primed by a sample-barcoded 5' primer and a J-beta primer mix, a second PCR proceeded for about 7 to 12 cycles. TCRdb used MiXCR to reprocess the 5' RACE reads, holding one entry per CDR3 protein. The data contain hundreds of thousands of distinct CDR3 sequences, 20% to 30% of them singletons. The same data also went into a second study, on T cells of mothers and their children.

Material: blood. The receptors come from a boy between 10 and 17 years old in good health.

This clonotype was detected only once. The V call is TRBV7-2, the J call TRBJ1-6; tentative D call: TRBD1 (6 bases). The CDR3 spans 15 residues. Germline assignment: CDR1 SGHTA and CDR2 FQGNSA. Trimming took 0 bases from V and 3 from J, leaving 6 bases between them. CDR3 in DNA: TGTGCCAGCAGCTTAGCGGGACACTATAATTCACCCCTCCACTTT. The encoded protein is CASSLAGHYNSPLHF.

This clonotype turned up a few times. V usage is TRBV2 and J usage is TRBJ2-1, with D possibly TRBD1 on 5 matching bases. The J call is uncertain, as TRBJ2-7 better fits the DNA end. The germline CDR1 and CDR2 sequences are SNHLY and FYNNEI. CDR3 length: 15 amino acids. The CDR3 DNA reads TGTGCCAGCAGTGAAGGACAGCGTCCGACCTACGAGCAGTACTTC. This encodes CASSEGQRPTYEQYF.

This clonotype was detected only a few times. The V and J genes are TRBV28 and TRBJ1-1; TRBD1 is a possible D gene (6 bases). This CDR3 comprises 16 residues. Trimming left V 5 bases short and J 1 base short, with 17 bases between. Germline V CDR1 and CDR2: MDHEN, SYDVKM. CDR3 DNA: TGTGCCAGCAGTCCCGTTCACAGGGTCGAGAACACTGAAGCTTTCTTT. This translates into CASSPVHRVENTEAFF. Combining the CDR3 with reference TRBV28 and TRBJ1-1 gives the whole variable domain DVKVTQSSRYLVKRTGEKVFLECVQDMDHENMFWYRQDPGLGLRLIYFSYDVKMKEKGDIPEGYSVSREKKERFSLILESASTNQTSMYLCASSPVHRVENTEAFFGQGTRLTVV.

The rearrangement joins TRBV10-2 to TRBJ1-4; 7 nucleotides line up with TRBD1. The CDR3 loop spans 15 amino acids. V lost 7 bases and J lost 8; bases outside the gene matches: 13. The germline V gene encodes CDR1 WSHSY and CDR2 SAAADI. The CDR3 region has the DNA TGCGCCAGCACCACCTCCGGGACAGAGGGGGAAAAACTGTTTTTT. Protein: CASTTSGTEGEKLFF.

The V call is TRBV10-3, the J call TRBJ2-5; 10 bases are shared with TRBD2. Trimming took 6 bases from V and 1 from J; bases not matched to a gene: 2. This CDR3 is 14 amino acids long. The germline CDR1 and CDR2 sequences are ENHRY and SYGVKD. The CDR3 loop reads CAIRASGGQETQYF. CDR3 nucleotides: TGTGCCATCAGGGCTAGCGGGGGCCAAGAGACCCAGTACTTC.

This clonotype has just a few counts. This chain links TRBV11-2 with TRBJ1-1; 8 bases line up with TRBD1. This CDR3 contains 16 residues. V shed 5 bases and J 0 bases; nucleotides not matched to a gene: 8. The germline V gene encodes CDR1 SGHAT and CDR2 FQNNGV. In DNA, the CDR3 is TGTGCCAGCAGCAGGACAGGGACCTCCATGAACACTGAAGCTTTCTTT. This gives the protein CASSRTGTSMNTEAFF. Together with reference TRBV11-2 and TRBJ1-1, the CDR3 gives the full variable domain: EAGVAQSPRYKIIEKRQSVAFWCNPISGHATLYWYQQILGQGPKLLIQFQNNGVVDDSQLPKDRFSAERLKGVDSTLKIQPAKLEDSAVYLCASSRTGTSMNTEAFFGQGTRLTVV.

This clonotype was counted only a few times. This chain links TRBV28 with TRBJ1-4; D is possibly TRBD1 (5 bases). The CDR3 runs 15 residues. Between the trimmed V and J ends, which lost 6 bases and 5 bases, there was a span of 16 bases. CDR1 and CDR2 from the germline V gene are MDHEN and SYDVKM. CDR3 in amino acids: CASSFGTSPNEKLFF. CDR3 nucleotides: TGTGCCAGCAGCTTCGGGACTTCTCCGAATGAAAAACTGTTTTTT.

There are a few counts of this clonotype. V usage is TRBV4-1 and J usage is TRBJ2-5; a weak D match, TRBD1 (6 bases). Germline V gene sequence: CDR1 MGHRA, CDR2 YSYEKL. V was cut by 1 base and J by 4 bases, with 10 bases left in between. CDR3 length equals 14 residues. Here the CDR3 DNA reads TGCGCCAGCAGCCAAGTGTCACAGGGAGAGACCCAGTACTTC. Its protein product is CASSQVSQGETQYF.

Only a few counts were recorded for this clonotype. The rearrangement links TRBV6-6 to TRBJ1-2, with D possibly matching TRBD1 (5 bases). The V gene's germline CDR1 is MNHNY and CDR2 SVGAGI (reference sequence). This CDR3 is 15 amino acids long. V was pared by 6 bases and J by 5 bases, with 19 bases between. The chain's CDR3 is CASRNGAGGVYGYTF. CDR3 nucleotide sequence: TGTGCCAGCAGAAACGGGGCAGGAGGGGTATATGGCTACACCTTC.

The V gene is TRBV28, the J gene TRBJ1-5; no clear D. The V gene's germline CDR1 is MDHEN and CDR2 SYDVKM. The V end lost 3 bases, the J end lost 3 bases, and 12 bases lay between the germline ends. This CDR3 region has 15 residues. The CDR3 region is CASSFSPLPNQPQHF. The DNA for the CDR3 is TGTGCCAGCAGTTTCTCTCCCCTACCCAATCAGCCCCAGCATTTT.

The chain carries TRBV29-1 and TRBJ1-5, with D hard to call. Germline CDR1 is SQVTM and CDR2 is ANQGSEA. The CDR3 runs 12 residues. Trimming took 4 bases from V and 6 from J, leaving 10 bases between them. As DNA, the CDR3 is TGCAGCGTTGGTGTAGGCACTCAGCCCCAGCATTTT. This codes for CSVGVGTQPQHF.

This clonotype was observed a few times. This chain uses TRBV5-1 with TRBJ1-1, with 11 bases identical to TRBD1. V gave up 0 bases and J gave up 5 bases; unmatched junction bases: 3. The CDR3 runs 15 residues. Germline V gene sequence: CDR1 SGHRS, CDR2 YFSETQ. For the CDR3, the DNA is TGCGCCAGCAGCTTGGTAGGGACAGGGGGTACTGAAGCTTTCTTT. It translates to CASSLVGTGGTEAFF. The full variable domain, completed using reference TRBV5-1 and TRBJ1-1, is KAGVTQTPRYLIKTRGQQVTLSCSPISGHRSVSWYQQTPGQGLQFLFEYFSETQRNKGNFPGRFSGRQFSNSRSEMNVSTLELGDSALYLCASSLVGTGGTEAFFGQGTRLTVV.

This clonotype has only a few counts. J is TRBJ2-4 and V is TRBV12-5, with TRBD1 as a possible D gene (5 bases). Germline-derived CDR1 and CDR2 are LGHNT and FRNRAP. V lost 5 bases, J lost 0 bases, and 11 bases lay in between. This CDR3 is 15 amino acids long. The CDR3 nucleotides read TGTGCTAGTGGTACCGCAGACAGAGCCAAAAACATTCAGTACTTC. Protein product: CASGTADRAKNIQYF.

The CDR3 nucleotides are TGCAGTGCTAGAGATCCCCGGACAGGGAGCGGCTACACCTTC. Protein sequence: CSARDPRTGSGYTF. This chain joins TRBV20-1 and TRBJ1-2, with TRBD1 identical over 8 bases. The ends lost 0 bases at V and 8 bases at J; junction bases unmatched: 8. The CDR3 spans 14 residues. In germline, CDR1 is DFQATT, CDR2 SNEGSKA (reference sequence).

V gene TRBV20-1 combines with J gene TRBJ1-3; no definite D call. V lost 3 bases to trimming and J lost 8 bases, with 11 bases between them. The CDR3 extends over 12 amino acids. Germline V CDR1 and CDR2: DFQATT, SNEGSKA (reference sequence). CDR3 protein: CSASPPGDTIYF. CDR3 nucleotide sequence: TGCAGTGCTAGCCCCCCTGGGGACACCATATATTTT.

There are a few counts of this clonotype. This chain links TRBV7-3 with TRBJ2-5; perhaps D is TRBD1 or TRBD2 (5 bases each). With 3 bases removed from V and 2 bases from J, the gap between germline ends came to 13 bases. The CDR3 extends over 15 amino acids. CDR1 is SGHTA, CDR2 FQGTGA, per germline. The CDR3 DNA reads as TGTGCCAGCAGCTTTCCGGGGCGCCCTCAAGAGACCCAGTACTTC. Translating gives CASSFPGRPQETQYF.

In its sample, this clonotype was seen once. The chain combines TRBV12-3 or TRBV12-4 with TRBJ1-4, with 8 bases matching TRBD1. This CDR3 is built from 15 residues. Germline trimming cut 5 bases from V and 8 bases from J; bases unmatched to any gene: 10. The CDR3 coding sequence is TGTGCCAGCAGTCCCAATACAGGGGGAGGCGAAAAACTGTTTTTT. Protein sequence: CASSPNTGGGEKLFF.

This clonotype was seen just once. V gene TRBV20-1 combines with J gene TRBJ1-5; D is perhaps TRBD1 (6 bases). Germline CDR1 is DFQATT and CDR2 is SNEGSKA (reference sequence). The CDR3 extends over 13 amino acids. The ends were cut back, 6 bases at V and 4 bases at J, with 13 bases in the middle. CDR3 coding DNA: TGCAGTGCAGGGGGACGGTTTAATCAGCCCCAGCATTTT. Amino acid sequence: CSAGGRFNQPQHF.

This clonotype was seen a handful of times. The chain combines TRBV7-9 with TRBJ1-3, with 8 bases aligning to TRBD1. There are 16 residues in the CDR3. Germline trimming cut 5 bases from V and 0 bases from J; bases unmatched to any gene: 6. The V gene's germline CDR1 is SEHNR and CDR2 FQNEAQ (reference sequence). CDR3 bases: TGTGCCAGCAGCCCGAGAGACAGGGGCTCTGGAAACACCATATATTTT. This encodes CASSPRDRGSGNTIYF.

The chain's CDR3 is CSATIRTGVFTGELFF. The CDR3 DNA is TGCAGTGCGACAATTCGGACAGGGGTCTTCACCGGGGAGCTGTTTTTT. J is TRBJ2-2 and V is TRBV20-1; TRBD1 matches 9 bases. The V and J ends lost 6 bases and 4 bases, in that order; junction bases with no gene match: 12. The length of the CDR3 is 16 residues. Germline values: CDR1 DFQATT, CDR2 SNEGSKA (reference sequence).

This clonotype appeared a few times. V and J are TRBV2 and TRBJ2-1, with TRBD1 matching over 10 bases. The end of the DNA fits TRBJ2-7 better, so the J call may be wrong. The CDR3 length is 14 residues. Per germline, CDR1 SNHLY and CDR2 FYNNEI. In nucleotides, the CDR3 is TGTGCCAGCAGCCTCTCCGGGACAGGGGTCGAGCAGTACTTC. Translation: CASSLSGTGVEQYF.

The chain links TRBV7-3 to TRBJ2-1, with D perhaps TRBD2 (5 bases). V was shortened by 1 base and J by 2 bases, with 12 bases between the two germline ends. The germline V gene encodes CDR1 SGHTA and CDR2 FQGTGA. The CDR3 sequence is 16 residues long. The CDR3, as DNA: TGTGCCAGCAGCTTAAGGCCCGGGGAGACCTACAATGAGCAGTTCTTC. It yields the protein CASSLRPGETYNEQFF.

The rearrangement uses TRBV2 and TRBJ1-6; tentative D call: TRBD1 (5 bases). V was cut by 7 bases and J by 7 bases, with 14 bases left in between. The germline V gene has CDR1 SNHLY and CDR2 FYNNEI. This CDR3 contains 14 residues. The CDR3: CASMKEGFNSPLHF. CDR3 DNA sequence: TGTGCCAGCATGAAGGAGGGGTTCAATTCACCCCTCCACTTT.

The chain is built from TRBV19 and TRBJ1-1, with 7 nucleotides matching TRBD1. Germline CDR1 is LNHDA and CDR2 is SQIVND (reference sequence). V lost 4 bases, J lost 1 base, and 6 bases stayed unmatched. The CDR3 has 15 residues. The CDR3 nucleotides read TGTGCCAGTAGTACCCCCGAGGGGGCGAACACTGAAGCTTTCTTT. This sequence encodes CASSTPEGANTEAFF.

The V and J genes are TRBV5-1 and TRBJ2-5; D unclear. This CDR3 has 13 amino acids. Germline values: CDR1 SGHRS, CDR2 YFSETQ. V was trimmed by 4 bases and J by 4 bases, leaving 11 bases between them. In DNA, the CDR3 is TGCGCCAGCAGCGGTGACACTGTAGAGACCCAGTACTTC. Its protein is CASSGDTVETQYF.

The chain is built from TRBV20-1 and TRBJ1-4; 8 nucleotides line up with TRBD1. This CDR3 is built from 15 residues. CDR1 and CDR2 from the germline V gene are DFQATT and SNEGSKA (reference sequence). V lost 5 bases and J lost 3; bases outside the gene matches: 8. This CDR3 reads CSAVGQGGANEKLFF. The CDR3 DNA is TGCAGTGCTGTTGGACAGGGTGGGGCTAATGAAAAACTGTTTTTT.

This clonotype appeared a few times. CDR3 loop: CASSDFEQDEKLFF. The DNA for the CDR3 is TGTGCCAGCAGCGATTTCGAACAGGATGAAAAACTGTTTTTT. The rearrangement uses TRBV7-2 and TRBJ1-4, with D possibly being TRBD1 (5 bases). The germline V gene encodes CDR1 SGHTA and CDR2 FQGNSA. V lost 5 bases to trimming and J lost 6 bases, with 13 bases between them. This CDR3 has 14 residues.

In its sample, this clonotype was seen a few times. The V gene is TRBV2, the J gene TRBJ1-5; D possibly corresponds to TRBD1 (6 bases). The CDR3 is made up of 18 amino acids. CDR1 is SNHLY and CDR2 is FYNNEI in the germline V gene. V was pared by 6 bases and J by 1 base, with 22 bases between. The CDR3 loop reads CASRLKGQGSWSNQPQHF. The CDR3 DNA follows: TGTGCCAGCAGGTTGAAAGGGCAGGGGAGTTGGAGCAATCAGCCCCAGCATTTT.